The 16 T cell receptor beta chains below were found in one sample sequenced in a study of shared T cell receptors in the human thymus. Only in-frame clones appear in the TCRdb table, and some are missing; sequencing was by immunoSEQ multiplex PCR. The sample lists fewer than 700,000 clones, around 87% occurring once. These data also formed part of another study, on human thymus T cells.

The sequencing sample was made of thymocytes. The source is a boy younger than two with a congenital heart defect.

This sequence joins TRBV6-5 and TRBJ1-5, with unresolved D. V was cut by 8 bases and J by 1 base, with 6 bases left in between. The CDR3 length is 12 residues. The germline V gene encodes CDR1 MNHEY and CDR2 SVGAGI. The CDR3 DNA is TGTGCCAGCTCTGAGAGCAATCAGCCCCAGCATTTT. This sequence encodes CASSESNQPQHF.

CDR3 sequence reads: CATAGRVAGVYEQYF. CDR3 DNA: TGTGCCACCGCCGGGAGGGTAGCGGGAGTCTACGAGCAGTACTTC. This chain joins TRBV14 and TRBJ2-7, with 9 bases aligning to TRBD2. CDR3 length: 15 residues. Looked up from germline, CDR1 is SGHDN and CDR2 is FVKESK. The V gene end was trimmed by 10 bases and the J gene end by 3 bases; junction bases not matched to a gene: 13.

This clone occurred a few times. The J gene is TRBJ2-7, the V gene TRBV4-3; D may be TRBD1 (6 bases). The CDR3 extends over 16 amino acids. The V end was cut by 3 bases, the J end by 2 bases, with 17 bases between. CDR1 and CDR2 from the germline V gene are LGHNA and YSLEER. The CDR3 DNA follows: TGCGCCAGCAGCCAGATAAGAGGACAGACTACCTACGAGCAGTACTTC. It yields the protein CASSQIRGQTTYEQYF.

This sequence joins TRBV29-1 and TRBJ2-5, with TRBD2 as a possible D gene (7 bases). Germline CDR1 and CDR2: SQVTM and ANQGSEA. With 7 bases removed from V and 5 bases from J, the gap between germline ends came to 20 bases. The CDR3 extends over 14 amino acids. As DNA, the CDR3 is TGCAGCGATAGGGGGGGCGGGAGAGGGGAGACCCAGTACTTC. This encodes CSDRGGGRGETQYF.

CDR3 bases: TGTGCCAGCAGTGGGGAACAGGGGGGGACTGGGGCCTACAATGAGCAGTTCTTC. It codes for CASSGEQGGTGAYNEQFF. The rearrangement uses TRBV27 and TRBJ2-1, with a weak D call TRBD1 (8 bases). Germline loops: CDR1 MNHEY, CDR2 SMNVEV (reference sequence). Deletions cut 5 bases from V and 2 bases from J, with 22 bases between. The CDR3 has 18 amino acids.

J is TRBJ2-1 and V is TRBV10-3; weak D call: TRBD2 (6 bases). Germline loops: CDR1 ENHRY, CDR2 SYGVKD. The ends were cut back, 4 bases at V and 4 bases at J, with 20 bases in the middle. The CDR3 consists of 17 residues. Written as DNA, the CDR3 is TGTGCCATCAGTGCCCGACCGAGGCAGCGGGCTTACAATGAGCAGTTCTTC. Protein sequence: CAISARPRQRAYNEQFF.

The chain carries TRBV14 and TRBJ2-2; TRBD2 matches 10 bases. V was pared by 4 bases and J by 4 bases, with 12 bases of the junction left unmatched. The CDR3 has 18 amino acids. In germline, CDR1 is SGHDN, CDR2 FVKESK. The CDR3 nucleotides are TGTGCCAGCAGCCTGGGGCTAGCGGGAGTTTTAGGCACCGGGGAGCTGTTTTTT. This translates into CASSLGLAGVLGTGELFF.

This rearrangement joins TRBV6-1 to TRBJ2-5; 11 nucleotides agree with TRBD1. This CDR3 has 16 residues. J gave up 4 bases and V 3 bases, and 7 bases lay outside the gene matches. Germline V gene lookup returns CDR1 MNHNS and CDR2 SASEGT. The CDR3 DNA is TGTGCCAGCAGTGATTCCGCCGGGACAGGGGGAGAGACCCAGTACTTC. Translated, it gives CASSDSAGTGGETQYF.

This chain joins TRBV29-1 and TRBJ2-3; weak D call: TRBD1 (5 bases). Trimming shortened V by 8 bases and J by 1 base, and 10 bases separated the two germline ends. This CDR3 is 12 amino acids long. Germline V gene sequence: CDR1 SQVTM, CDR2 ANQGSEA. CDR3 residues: CSILTGTDTQYF. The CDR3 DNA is TGCAGCATTTTGACAGGCACAGATACGCAGTATTTT.

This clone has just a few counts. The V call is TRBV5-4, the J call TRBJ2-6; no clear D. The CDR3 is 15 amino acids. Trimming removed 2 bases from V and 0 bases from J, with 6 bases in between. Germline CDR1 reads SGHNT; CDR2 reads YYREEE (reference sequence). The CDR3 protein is CASSLQSSGANVLTF. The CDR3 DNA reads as TGTGCCAGCAGCTTACAGAGCTCTGGGGCCAACGTCCTGACTTTC.

As DNA, the CDR3 is TGTGCCAGCAGAAGACGTAGCGGGTCTGGGGAGCAGTACTTC. Amino acids: CASRRRSGSGEQYF. The genes are TRBV6-1 and TRBJ2-7; 7 bases align to TRBD2. Unmatched junction bases numbered 12, after V lost 6 bases and J lost 7 bases. The CDR3 loop spans 14 amino acids. Germline V CDR1 and CDR2: MNHNS, SASEGT.

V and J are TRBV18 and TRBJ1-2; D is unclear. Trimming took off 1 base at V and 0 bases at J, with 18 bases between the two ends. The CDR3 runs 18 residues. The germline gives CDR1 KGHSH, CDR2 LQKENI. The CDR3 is CASSPRAVGAPPNYGYTF. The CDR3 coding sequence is TGTGCCAGCTCACCACGGGCAGTAGGTGCCCCTCCTAACTATGGCTACACCTTC.

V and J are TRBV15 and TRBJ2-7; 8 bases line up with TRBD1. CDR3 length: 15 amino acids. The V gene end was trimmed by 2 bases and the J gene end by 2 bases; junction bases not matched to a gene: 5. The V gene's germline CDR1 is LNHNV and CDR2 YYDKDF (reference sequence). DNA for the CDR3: TGTGCCACCAGCAGAATGACAGGGGATGCCTACGAGCAGTACTTC. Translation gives CATSRMTGDAYEQYF. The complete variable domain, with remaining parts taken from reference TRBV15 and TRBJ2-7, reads DAMVIQNPRYQVTQFGKPVTLSCSQTLNHNVMYWYQQKSSQAPKLLFHYYDKDFNNEADTPDNFQSRRPNTSFCFLDIRSPGLGDTAMYLCATSRMTGDAYEQYFGPGTRLTVT.

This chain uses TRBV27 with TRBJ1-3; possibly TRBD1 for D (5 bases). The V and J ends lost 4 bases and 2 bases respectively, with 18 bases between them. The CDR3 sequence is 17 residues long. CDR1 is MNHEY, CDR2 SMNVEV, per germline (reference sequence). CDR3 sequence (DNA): TGTGCCAGCAGTTCCGTTCAGGGTTCTGGCGCTGGAAACACCATATATTTT. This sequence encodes CASSSVQGSGAGNTIYF.

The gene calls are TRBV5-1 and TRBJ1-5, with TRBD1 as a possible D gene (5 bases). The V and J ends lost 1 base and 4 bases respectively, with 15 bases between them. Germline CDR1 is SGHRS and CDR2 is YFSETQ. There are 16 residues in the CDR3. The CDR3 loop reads CASSLSPMEGNQPQHF. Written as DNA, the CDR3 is TGCGCCAGCAGCTTGTCGCCTATGGAGGGGAATCAGCCCCAGCATTTT.

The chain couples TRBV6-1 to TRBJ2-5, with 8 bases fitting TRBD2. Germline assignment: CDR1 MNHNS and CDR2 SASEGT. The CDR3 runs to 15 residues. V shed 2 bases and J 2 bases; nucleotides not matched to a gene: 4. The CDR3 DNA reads TGTGCCAGCAGTGAAAAGACTAGCGAACAAGAGACCCAGTACTTC. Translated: CASSEKTSEQETQYF.